This T cell receptor (beta chain) was recorded in a study of Ad26.COV2.S vaccination and SARS-CoV-2 variants. Measured with immunoSEQ multiplex PCR; TCRdb has only the in-frame clones, and not every one. The sample shows some 520,000 clones, around 88% of them seen only once. This CDR3 spans 15 amino acids. Germline CDR1 is LNHDA and CDR2 is SQIVND (reference sequence). J was trimmed by 5 bases and V by 10 bases; bases with no gene match: 8. As for treatment: 19 received Ad26.COV2.S at low or high dose, single or two shots; about 5 received placebo; per-sample allocation not given. Sampling occurred on day 63 after the first vaccine or placebo injection. Boston hosted the donor, who was an adult aged 18-55 years.

Specimen: peripheral blood, collected in a trial of Ad26.COV2.S vaccine versus placebo. The V call is TRBV19, the J call TRBJ2-1, with 13 bases that match TRBD2. The receptor's source is a person between 18 and 65 years old who received the Ad26.COV2.S COVID-19 vaccine or a placebo. The CDR3 coding sequence is TGTGCCACCCGCAGGACTAGCGGGGGAGACAATGAGCAGTTCTTC. Amino acids: CATRRTSGGDNEQFF.